This T cell receptor (beta chain) stems from a study of cytomegalovirus exposure and HLA in healthy donors. PCR involved 60 Vbeta and 13 Jbeta primers. TCRdb's copy holds only in-frame clones and misses some; the assay was immunoSEQ multiplex PCR. The sample holds about 130,000 clones, 75% to 85% seen once. Germline CDR1 MGHDK, CDR2 SYGVNS. The length of the CDR3 is 11 residues. Trimming took 5 bases from V and 8 from J, leaving 9 bases between them. The chain couples TRBV25-1 to TRBJ1-1, with D uncertain. The sequenced sample was PBMCs. The clonotype originates from a girl aged 2 to 10 in good health and CMV-seronegative. The CDR3 nucleotides read TGTGCCAGCAGTTCCGGGATAGAAGCTTTCTTT. This sequence encodes CASSSGIEAFF.